The sequence of this T cell receptor beta chain was determined in a study of T cell changes during pregnancy in multiple sclerosis. Libraries were prepared by immunoSEQ multiplex PCR; TCRdb keeps only in-frame clonotypes and omits some of them. The sample yields 55,000 to 70,000 clones, about 92% seen once. Germline CDR1 is MGHRA and CDR2 is YSYEKL. This CDR3 region has 18 residues. The V gene end was trimmed by 3 bases and the J gene end by 4 bases; junction bases not matched to a gene: 10. The receptor was derived from a female donor in good health, enrolled as a control in a pregnancy study. This chain connects TRBV4-1 to TRBJ2-2; 11 nucleotides line up with TRBD2. Source: CD8+ T cells from peripheral blood mononuclear cells, taken in the third trimester of pregnancy. In nucleotides, the CDR3 is TGCGCCAGCAGCCACTATTCGGGACTAGCGGTGGGCACCGGGGAGCTGTTTTTT. Translation: CASSHYSGLAVGTGELFF.